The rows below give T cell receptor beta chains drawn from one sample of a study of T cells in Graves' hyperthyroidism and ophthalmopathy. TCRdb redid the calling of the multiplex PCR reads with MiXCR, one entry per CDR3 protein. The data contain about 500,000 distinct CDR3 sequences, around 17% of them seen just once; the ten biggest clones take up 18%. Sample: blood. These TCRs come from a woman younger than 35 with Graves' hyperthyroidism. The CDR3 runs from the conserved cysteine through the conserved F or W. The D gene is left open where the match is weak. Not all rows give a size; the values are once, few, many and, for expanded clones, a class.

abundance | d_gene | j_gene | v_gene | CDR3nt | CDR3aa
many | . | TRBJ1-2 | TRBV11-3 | TGTGCCAGCAGCTTAGAAGCTAACTATGGCTACACCTTC | CASSLEANYGYTF
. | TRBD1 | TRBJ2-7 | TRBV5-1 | TGCGCCAGCAGCTTGGGGGGGACAGGGACATACGAGCAGTACTTC | CASSLGGTGTYEQYF
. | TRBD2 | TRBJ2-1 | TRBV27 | TGTGCCAGCAGTGCCGGGACTAGCGGATCTTACGATGAGCAGTTCTTC | CASSAGTSGSYDEQFF
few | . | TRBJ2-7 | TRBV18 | TGTGCCAGCTCACCAGGCCTGGCGGGCACGGGCTACGAGCAGTACTTC | CASSPGLAGTGYEQYF
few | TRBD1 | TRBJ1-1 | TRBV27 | TGTGCCAGCAGTAAACTTGGACAGGGCACTGAAGCTTTCTTT | CASSKLGQGTEAFF
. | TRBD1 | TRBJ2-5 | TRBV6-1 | TGTGCCAGCAGTGGAGGGACAGGGGGCGCCGAGACCCAGTACTTC | CASSGGTGGAETQYF
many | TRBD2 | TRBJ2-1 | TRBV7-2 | TGTGCCAGCAGCCCAAGGGCGGGAGTTTATGAGCAGTTCTTC | CASSPRAGVYEQFF
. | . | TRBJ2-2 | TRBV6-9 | TGTGCCAGCAGTTACAGACAGGTGACTAACACCGGGGAGCTGTTTTTT | CASSYRQVTNTGELFF
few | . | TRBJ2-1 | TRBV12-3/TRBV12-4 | TGTGCCAGCAGTTTAGGGGCCCCTGCTTTCGGGGATGAGCAGTTCTTC | CASSLGAPAFGDEQFF
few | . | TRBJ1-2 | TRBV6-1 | TGTGCCAGCAGTGTAGGGGCGCTTGGCTACACCTTC | CASSVGALGYTF
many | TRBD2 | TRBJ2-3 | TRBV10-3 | TGTGCCATCACTCCTAGCGGGGGGACTACAGATACGCAGTATTTT | CAITPSGGTTDTQYF
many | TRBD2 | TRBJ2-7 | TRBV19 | TGTGCCAGTAGTATCTCTTTACCACTAGCGGGGTACTCCTACGAGCAGTACTTC | CASSISLPLAGYSYEQYF
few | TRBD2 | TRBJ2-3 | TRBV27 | TGTGCCAGCAGTCCCTTGGGACTAGCGGGAGCAAGTGGCACAGATACGCAGTATTTT | CASSPLGLAGASGTDTQYF
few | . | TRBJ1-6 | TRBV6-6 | TGTGCCAGCAGTTACTCCGCCAGGGTTTCACGAGATTCACCCCTCCACTTT | CASSYSARVSRDSPLHF
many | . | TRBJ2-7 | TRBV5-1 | TGCGCCAGCAGCTCTCGCCCCACGGATACTGGGTACGAGCAGTACTTC | CASSSRPTDTGYEQYF
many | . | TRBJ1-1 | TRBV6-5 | TGTGCCAGCAGTTACACCGGGACGAACACTGAAGCTTTCTTT | CASSYTGTNTEAFF
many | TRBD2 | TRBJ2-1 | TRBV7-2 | TGTGCCAGCAGCTTAGGGCTAGCGGGAGTTAGTGAGCAGTTCTTC | CASSLGLAGVSEQFF
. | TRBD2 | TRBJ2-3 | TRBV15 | TGTGCCACCAGCAGGAGCCCCCCTTCTAGCGGGGGGACAGATACGCAGTATTTT | CATSRSPPSSGGTDTQYF
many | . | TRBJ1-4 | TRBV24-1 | TGTGCCACCAGTGGGCAGCCTTCAACTAATGAAAAACTGTTTTTT | CATSGQPSTNEKLFF
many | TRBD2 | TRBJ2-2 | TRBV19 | TGTGCCAGTAGTATTCGGCTAGCGGGAGGGACCGGGGAGCTGTTTTTT | CASSIRLAGGTGELFF
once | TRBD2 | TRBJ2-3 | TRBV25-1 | TGTGCCAGCAGTGTGGGGACTAGCCGGGAGACAGATACGCAGTATTTT | CASSVGTSRETDTQYF
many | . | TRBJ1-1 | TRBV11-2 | TGTGCCAGCAGCTTACTTCAGGACGAAGCTTTCTTT | CASSLLQDEAFF
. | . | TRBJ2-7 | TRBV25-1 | TGTGCCAGCAGCGGAACAGGGTCGGGCTACGAGCAGTACTTC | CASSGTGSGYEQYF
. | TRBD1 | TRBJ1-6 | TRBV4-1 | TGCGCCAGCAGCCAAGAAGGGACAGTTGGTTCACCCCTCCACTTT | CASSQEGTVGSPLHF
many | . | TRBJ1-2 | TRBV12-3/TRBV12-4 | TGTGCCAGCATCAACGGGGCCTATGGCTACACCTTC | CASINGAYGYTF
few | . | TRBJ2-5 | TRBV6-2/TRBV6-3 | TGTGCCAGCTGCCATGGTCTAGTCCAAGAGACCCAGTACTTC | CASCHGLVQETQYF
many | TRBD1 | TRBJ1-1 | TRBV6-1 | TGTGCCAGCAGGAACAGGGGCCGGAACACTGAAGCTTTCTTT | CASRNRGRNTEAFF
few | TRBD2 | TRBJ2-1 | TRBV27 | TGTGCCAGCAGTTCGTTAGCGGGAGAGAGAGGCGGTGAGTTCTTC | CASSSLAGERGGEFF
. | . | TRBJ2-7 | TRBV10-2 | TGCGCCAGCAGTGAATCGCAGGGGCTCCACGAGCAGTACTTC | CASSESQGLHEQYF
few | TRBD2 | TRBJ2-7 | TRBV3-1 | TGTGCCAGCAGCCGGACTAGCGGCGCCGACGAGCAGTACTTC | CASSRTSGADEQYF
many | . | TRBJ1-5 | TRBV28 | TGTGCCAGCAGTCCACCGGGACGGGATCAGCCCCAGCATTTT | CASSPPGRDQPQHF
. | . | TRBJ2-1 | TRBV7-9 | TGTGCCAGAGAGGGGGGGGGATCCTACAATGAGCAGTTCTTC | CAREGGGSYNEQFF
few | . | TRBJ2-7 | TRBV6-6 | TGTGCCAGCAGTTACTCTACCCTTCGCGGCGAGCAGTACTTC | CASSYSTLRGEQYF
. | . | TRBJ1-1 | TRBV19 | TGTGCCAGTAGTCCTACAGGGTGGCAAACTGAAGCTTTCTTT | CASSPTGWQTEAFF
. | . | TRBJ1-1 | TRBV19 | TGTGCCAGTAGTCCTCCAATGAAGGTTAGGATGTTGAACACTGAAGCTTTCTTT | CASSPPMKVRMLNTEAFF
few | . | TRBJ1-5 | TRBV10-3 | TGTGCCATCAGTGATTTTAGCAATCAGCCCCAGCATTTT | CAISDFSNQPQHF
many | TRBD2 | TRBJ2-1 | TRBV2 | TGTGCCAGCAGTTCTTTAGCGGGAGGAGGTAATGAGCAGTTCTTC | CASSSLAGGGNEQFF
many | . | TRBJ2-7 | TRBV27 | TGTGCCAGCAGTTCCCTTCAGGGGAGCTACGAGCAGTACTTC | CASSSLQGSYEQYF
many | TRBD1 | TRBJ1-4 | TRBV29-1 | TGCAGCGTTAACCCCGGGACAGGGGGCGGAAAACTGTTTTTT | CSVNPGTGGGKLFF
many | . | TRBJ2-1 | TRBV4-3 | TGCGCCAGCAGCAACCGGGACACCAGTCGCTCCTACAATGAGCAGTTCTTC | CASSNRDTSRSYNEQFF
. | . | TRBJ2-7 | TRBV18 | TGTGCCAGCTCACCAATAAGACAGGACTCCTACGAGCAGTACTTC | CASSPIRQDSYEQYF
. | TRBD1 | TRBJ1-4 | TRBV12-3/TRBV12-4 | TGTGCCAGCAGGGTACAGGGGACTAATGAAAAACTGTTTTTT | CASRVQGTNEKLFF
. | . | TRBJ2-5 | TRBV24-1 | TGTGCCACCAGTGATGGGCGGTACCAAGAGACCCAGTACTTC | CATSDGRYQETQYF
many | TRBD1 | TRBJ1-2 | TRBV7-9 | TGTGCCAGCAGCTCGGGACAGGTGATCTATGGCTACACCTTC | CASSSGQVIYGYTF
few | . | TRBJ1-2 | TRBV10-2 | TGCGCCAGCAGTGATGCGGATGGCTACACCTTC | CASSDADGYTF
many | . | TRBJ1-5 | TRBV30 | TGTGCCTGGCGTCACGGGGGGGCTGATCAGCCCCAGCATTTT | CAWRHGGADQPQHF